This TCR beta chain is from a study of cytomegalovirus exposure and HLA in healthy donors. Study context: An earlier analysis found 117 million unique TCR beta sequences from about 179 million T cells. Ancestry clustering placed about four fifths of approximately 370 genotyped donors in the Caucasian-associated cluster. Overall study findings and caveats: The only immune exposure information that was available was CMV serostatus.

This clone was counted once. Its antigen is unidentified. This PCR relied on a set of 60 Vbeta primers and 13 Jbeta primers. Clones were sequenced by immunoSEQ multiplex PCR, and TCRdb holds only the in-frame ones, with some missing. Here the sample spans 150,000 or so clones, 65% to 80% being singletons. Nominally healthy donors were sampled, though unrecorded immune exposures were likely. Sample: PBMCs. This TCR was sampled from a man aged 18 to 30 in good health and CMV-seropositive.

The CDR3 DNA reads as TGTGCCAGCAGGCAGTTATACGACAGGGCCTACAATGAGCAGTTCTTC. It yields the protein CASRQLYDRAYNEQFF. The chain links TRBV2 to TRBJ2-1; TRBD1 matches 7 bases. Germline V gene data show CDR1 as SNHLY and CDR2 as FYNNEI. With V trimmed by 6 bases and J by 2 bases, 10 bases remained unmatched. The CDR3 extends over 16 amino acids.